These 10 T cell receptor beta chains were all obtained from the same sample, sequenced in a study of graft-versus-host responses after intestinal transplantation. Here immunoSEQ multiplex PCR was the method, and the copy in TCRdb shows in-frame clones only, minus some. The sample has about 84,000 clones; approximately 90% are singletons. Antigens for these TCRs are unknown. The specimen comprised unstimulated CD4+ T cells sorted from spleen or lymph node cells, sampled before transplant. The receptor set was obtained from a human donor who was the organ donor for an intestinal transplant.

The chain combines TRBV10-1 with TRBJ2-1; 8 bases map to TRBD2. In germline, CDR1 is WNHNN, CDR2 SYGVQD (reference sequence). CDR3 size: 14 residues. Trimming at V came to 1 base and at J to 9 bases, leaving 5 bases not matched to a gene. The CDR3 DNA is TGCGCCAGCAGTGAGTTTCTCGCGGGAGGTGAGCAGTTCTTC. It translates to CASSEFLAGGEQFF.

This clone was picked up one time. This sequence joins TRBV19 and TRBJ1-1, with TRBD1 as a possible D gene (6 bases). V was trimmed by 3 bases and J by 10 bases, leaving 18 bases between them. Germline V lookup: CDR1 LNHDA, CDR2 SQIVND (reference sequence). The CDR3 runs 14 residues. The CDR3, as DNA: TGTGCCAGTAGTATGCAGGGGCGCGGTCTAGTAGCTTTCTTT. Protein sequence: CASSMQGRGLVAFF.

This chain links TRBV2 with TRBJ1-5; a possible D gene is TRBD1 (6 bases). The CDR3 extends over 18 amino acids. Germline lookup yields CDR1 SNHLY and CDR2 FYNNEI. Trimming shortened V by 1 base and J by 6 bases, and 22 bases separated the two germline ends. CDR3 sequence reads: CASSEEFGQLGVAQPQHF. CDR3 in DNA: TGTGCCAGCAGTGAAGAGTTCGGACAGCTGGGGGTAGCTCAGCCCCAGCATTTT.

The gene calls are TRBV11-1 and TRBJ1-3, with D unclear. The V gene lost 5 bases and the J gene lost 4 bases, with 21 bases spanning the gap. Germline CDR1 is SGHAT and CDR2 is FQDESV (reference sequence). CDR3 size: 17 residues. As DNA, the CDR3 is TGTGCCAGCAGCGAAACCGGCGGCCTCTTAGTGGGAAACACCATATATTTT. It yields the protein CASSETGGLLVGNTIYF.

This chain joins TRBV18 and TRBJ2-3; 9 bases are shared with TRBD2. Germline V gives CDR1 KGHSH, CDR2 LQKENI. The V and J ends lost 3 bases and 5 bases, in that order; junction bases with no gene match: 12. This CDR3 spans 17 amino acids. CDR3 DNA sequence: TGTGCCAGCTCACCTGTGGGTAGCGGGAGTCCAGGAGATACGCAGTATTTT. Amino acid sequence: CASSPVGSGSPGDTQYF. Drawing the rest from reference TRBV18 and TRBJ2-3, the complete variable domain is NAGVMQNPRHLVRRRGQEARLRCSPMKGHSHVYWYRQLPEEGLKFMVYLQKENIIDESGMPKERFSAEFPKEGPSILRIQQVVRGDSAAYFCASSPVGSGSPGDTQYFGPGTRLTVL.

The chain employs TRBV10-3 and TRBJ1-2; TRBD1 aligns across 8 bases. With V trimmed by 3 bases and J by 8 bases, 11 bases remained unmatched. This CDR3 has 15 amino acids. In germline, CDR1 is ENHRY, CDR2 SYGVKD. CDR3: CAISDFTQGAKGYTF. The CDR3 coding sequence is TGTGCCATCAGTGACTTTACCCAGGGGGCGAAGGGCTACACCTTC.

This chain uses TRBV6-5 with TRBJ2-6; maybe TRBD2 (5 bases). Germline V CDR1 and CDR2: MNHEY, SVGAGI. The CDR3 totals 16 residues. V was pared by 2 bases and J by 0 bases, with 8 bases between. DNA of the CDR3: TGTGCCAGCAGTTACGGGAGTATCTCTGGGGCCAACGTCCTGACTTTC. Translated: CASSYGSISGANVLTF.

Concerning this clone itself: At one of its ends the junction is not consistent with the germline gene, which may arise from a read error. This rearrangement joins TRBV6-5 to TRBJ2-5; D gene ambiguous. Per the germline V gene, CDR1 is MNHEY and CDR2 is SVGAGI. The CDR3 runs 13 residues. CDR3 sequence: CASKVPFSETRYF. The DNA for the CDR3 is TGTGCCAGCAAGGTCCCTTTTTCGGAGACCCGGTACTTC.

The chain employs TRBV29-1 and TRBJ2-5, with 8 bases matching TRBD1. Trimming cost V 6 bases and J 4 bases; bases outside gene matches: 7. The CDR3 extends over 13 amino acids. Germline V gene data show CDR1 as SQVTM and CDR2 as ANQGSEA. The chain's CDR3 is CSVDRAIGETQYF. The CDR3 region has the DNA TGCAGCGTGGACAGGGCCATCGGAGAGACCCAGTACTTC.

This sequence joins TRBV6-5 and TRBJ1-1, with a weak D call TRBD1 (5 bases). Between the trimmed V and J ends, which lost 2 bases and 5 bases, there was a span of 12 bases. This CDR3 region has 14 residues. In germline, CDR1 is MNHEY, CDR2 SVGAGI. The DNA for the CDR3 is TGTGCCAGCAGTTACGGTAGGGGCGGTACTGAAGCTTTCTTT. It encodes CASSYGRGGTEAFF.